This is a list of T cell receptor beta chains from one sample in a study of T-cell reconstitution after alpha-beta-depleted transplantation in children. Via MiXCR, TCRdb re-called the PCR reads, giving one row per CDR3 protein. This table has some 290,000 distinct CDR3 sequences, around 20% appearing once. Sequencing was performed on PBMCs, mostly from graft donor cells, taken 180 days after TCRalphabeta/CD19-depleted stem cell transplant. These receptors all come from a male patient between 5 and 17 years old who had a stem cell transplant for acute lymphoblastic leukemia, so the T cells may come from the graft donor. Both conserved end residues are part of each CDR3. Fields, in order: clone size, J gene, D gene, V gene, CDR3 DNA, CDR3 protein. A D gene is named only where the DNA matches it firmly. The size entry is marked missing in some rows and otherwise reads once, few, many or a size class.

abundance: few; j_gene: TRBJ2-5; d_gene: -; v_gene: TRBV21-1; CDR3nt: TGTGCCAGCAGCAAGCAGCCTGGACAGGGGACTAAAGAGACCCAGTACTTC; CDR3aa: CASSKQPGQGTKETQYF
abundance: few; j_gene: TRBJ2-7; d_gene: -; v_gene: TRBV9; CDR3nt: TGTGCCAGCAGCGTACGCCCCTTGAGCTCCTACGAGCAGTACTTC; CDR3aa: CASSVRPLSSYEQYF
abundance: -; j_gene: TRBJ2-1; d_gene: -; v_gene: TRBV24-1; CDR3nt: TGTGCCACCAGTGTTGGATCCTACAATGAGCAGTTCTTC; CDR3aa: CATSVGSYNEQFF
abundance: few; j_gene: TRBJ2-7; d_gene: TRBD1; v_gene: TRBV12-3/TRBV12-4; CDR3nt: TGTGCCAGCAGCTCAGGAGACAGGGAACAGTACTTC; CDR3aa: CASSSGDREQYF
abundance: few; j_gene: TRBJ2-4; d_gene: -; v_gene: TRBV28; CDR3nt: TGTGCCAGCAGTTTGAACGTGGGTAGCGACATTCAGTACTTC; CDR3aa: CASSLNVGSDIQYF
abundance: -; j_gene: TRBJ2-3; d_gene: TRBD1; v_gene: TRBV18; CDR3nt: TGTGCCAGCTCAGCCCTAGGGGGCCGTAAAGATACGCAGTATTTT; CDR3aa: CASSALGGRKDTQYF
abundance: -; j_gene: TRBJ2-1; d_gene: TRBD1; v_gene: TRBV29-1; CDR3nt: TGCAGCGTTGTCTATGAAGGGGGCTGGTCCTACAATGAGCAGTTCTTC; CDR3aa: CSVVYEGGWSYNEQFF
abundance: few; j_gene: TRBJ2-2; d_gene: -; v_gene: TRBV9; CDR3nt: TGTGCCAGCAGCGCCGAGAGGGGAGGCTTGGGCGCGAACACCGGGGAGCTGTTTTTT; CDR3aa: CASSAERGGLGANTGELFF
abundance: few; j_gene: TRBJ1-1; d_gene: -; v_gene: TRBV13; CDR3nt: TGTGCCAGCAGACTTAGGACGGGGAACACTGAAGCTTTCTTT; CDR3aa: CASRLRTGNTEAFF
abundance: few; j_gene: TRBJ1-4; d_gene: TRBD1; v_gene: TRBV7-9; CDR3nt: TGTGCCAGCAGCTTACGGACAGGAGCTAATGAAAAACTGTTTTTT; CDR3aa: CASSLRTGANEKLFF
abundance: -; j_gene: TRBJ2-7; d_gene: TRBD1; v_gene: TRBV5-1; CDR3nt: TGCGCCAGCACAATCCCGGACAGGGCCTACGAGCAGTACTTC; CDR3aa: CASTIPDRAYEQYF
abundance: -; j_gene: TRBJ2-2; d_gene: -; v_gene: TRBV7-2; CDR3nt: TGTGCCAGCAGCTTCCTGGGGGGCCCCACCGGGGAGCTGTTTTTT; CDR3aa: CASSFLGGPTGELFF
abundance: -; j_gene: TRBJ1-1; d_gene: -; v_gene: TRBV20-1; CDR3nt: TGCAGTGCTTGGGGACGGACGAACACTGAAGCTTTCTTT; CDR3aa: CSAWGRTNTEAFF
abundance: once; j_gene: TRBJ2-7; d_gene: TRBD1; v_gene: TRBV11-2; CDR3nt: TGTGCCAGCAGCTCCCTCCAGGGGGCAGGAACCTACGAGCAGTACTTC; CDR3aa: CASSSLQGAGTYEQYF
abundance: -; j_gene: TRBJ1-6; d_gene: TRBD1; v_gene: TRBV14; CDR3nt: TGTGCCAGAAATTCCAGGGGGCGGAATTCACCCCTCCACTTT; CDR3aa: CARNSRGRNSPLHF
abundance: few; j_gene: TRBJ2-1; d_gene: TRBD2; v_gene: TRBV10-3; CDR3nt: TGTGCCATCAGTCTCCCTCCGGGAGGCGACAATGAGCAGTTCTTC; CDR3aa: CAISLPPGGDNEQFF
abundance: once; j_gene: TRBJ2-7; d_gene: TRBD1; v_gene: TRBV4-1; CDR3nt: TGCGCCAGCAGGCAGAGGAGGCAGGGGGTCTACGATCAGTACTTC; CDR3aa: CASRQRRQGVYDQYF
abundance: -; j_gene: TRBJ1-1; d_gene: -; v_gene: TRBV6-1; CDR3nt: TGTGCCAGCAGAACCAGGGGCCTGAACACTGAAGCTTTCTTT; CDR3aa: CASRTRGLNTEAFF
abundance: -; j_gene: TRBJ2-7; d_gene: TRBD2; v_gene: TRBV5-1; CDR3nt: TGCGCCAGCAGCTTCCTGACTAGCGGGGGCTACGAGCAGTACTTC; CDR3aa: CASSFLTSGGYEQYF
abundance: -; j_gene: TRBJ2-7; d_gene: TRBD1; v_gene: TRBV6-5; CDR3nt: TGTGCCAGCAGTTACTCCCTGGGACAGCAGGCCAACGAGCAGTACTTC; CDR3aa: CASSYSLGQQANEQYF
abundance: -; j_gene: TRBJ2-7; d_gene: TRBD2; v_gene: TRBV6-5; CDR3nt: TGTGCCAGCAGTTACACCGACACGGGGGGCTACGAGCAGTACTTC; CDR3aa: CASSYTDTGGYEQYF
abundance: -; j_gene: TRBJ1-1; d_gene: -; v_gene: TRBV6-1; CDR3nt: TGTGCCAGCAGGGAATACTACAGTGGCACTGAAGCTTTCTTT; CDR3aa: CASREYYSGTEAFF
abundance: -; j_gene: TRBJ2-5; d_gene: -; v_gene: TRBV10-1; CDR3nt: TGCGCCAGCAGTGAGTCGGGCAGCAAAGAGACCCAGTACTTC; CDR3aa: CASSESGSKETQYF
abundance: few; j_gene: TRBJ2-1; d_gene: TRBD2; v_gene: TRBV14; CDR3nt: TGTGCCAGCAGACTGAGCGGGAGGGCCTACAATGAGCAGTTCTTC; CDR3aa: CASRLSGRAYNEQFF
abundance: -; j_gene: TRBJ2-7; d_gene: TRBD2; v_gene: TRBV7-2; CDR3nt: TGTGCCAGCAGCTTCCAACACGGACTAGCGGGAAAATACGAGCAGTACTTC; CDR3aa: CASSFQHGLAGKYEQYF
abundance: -; j_gene: TRBJ2-5; d_gene: TRBD2; v_gene: TRBV20-1; CDR3nt: TGCAGTGCAGCCGGGACTAGCGGGAGGGCCGGAAAGAAGACCCAGTACTTC; CDR3aa: CSAAGTSGRAGKKTQYF
abundance: few; j_gene: TRBJ1-2; d_gene: -; v_gene: TRBV12-3/TRBV12-4; CDR3nt: TGTGCCAGCAGTTTATTGGGTGGCTACACCTTC; CDR3aa: CASSLLGGYTF
abundance: few; j_gene: TRBJ1-2; d_gene: TRBD1; v_gene: TRBV9; CDR3nt: TGTGCCAGCAGCGCCCGGGACAGGGGGTTCTATGGCTACACCTTC; CDR3aa: CASSARDRGFYGYTF
abundance: few; j_gene: TRBJ1-5; d_gene: -; v_gene: TRBV18; CDR3nt: TGTGCCAGCTCACCATACAATAGCAATCAGCCCCAGCATTTT; CDR3aa: CASSPYNSNQPQHF
abundance: few; j_gene: TRBJ2-3; d_gene: -; v_gene: TRBV24-1; CDR3nt: TGTGCCACCAGTGATTCGGTGTTTCGAGGATTGTCGGATACGCAGTATTTT; CDR3aa: CATSDSVFRGLSDTQYF
abundance: -; j_gene: TRBJ2-2; d_gene: TRBD1; v_gene: TRBV24-1; CDR3nt: TGTGCCACCAGTGCTCCTGTGGGGACAGGGCGGAACACCGGGGAGCTGTTTTTT; CDR3aa: CATSAPVGTGRNTGELFF
abundance: -; j_gene: TRBJ2-5; d_gene: -; v_gene: TRBV29-1; CDR3nt: TGCAGCGGTGGACGTGGACGGCAAGAGACCCAGTACTTC; CDR3aa: CSGGRGRQETQYF
abundance: -; j_gene: TRBJ2-7; d_gene: TRBD2; v_gene: TRBV12-3/TRBV12-4; CDR3nt: TGTGCCAGCAGTTTACCCGGGACTAGCGGGCTTCTGGAGCAGTACTTC; CDR3aa: CASSLPGTSGLLEQYF
abundance: few; j_gene: TRBJ2-1; d_gene: -; v_gene: TRBV6-5; CDR3nt: TGTGCCAGCAGTTTGGGACTGCCCGGCAATGAGCAGTTCTTC; CDR3aa: CASSLGLPGNEQFF
abundance: few; j_gene: TRBJ2-1; d_gene: TRBD2; v_gene: TRBV12-5; CDR3nt: TGTGCTAGTCGCTCCGCTCCGGCGGGACTAGCGGCCGGACGGGACATTGAGCAGTTCTTC; CDR3aa: CASRSAPAGLAAGRDIEQFF
abundance: few; j_gene: TRBJ2-1; d_gene: -; v_gene: TRBV28; CDR3nt: TGTGCCAGCAGTTTATTAGTAACTGTCGATGAGCAGTTCTTC; CDR3aa: CASSLLVTVDEQFF
abundance: many; j_gene: TRBJ2-7; d_gene: -; v_gene: TRBV6-5; CDR3nt: TGTGCCAGCAGTTACCGACTAGGTAGCTACGAGCAGTACTTC; CDR3aa: CASSYRLGSYEQYF
abundance: -; j_gene: TRBJ1-3; d_gene: -; v_gene: TRBV4-1; CDR3nt: TGCGCCAGCAGCCAAGACCCTGAGGAGGGGCTATACTCTGGAAACACCATATATTTT; CDR3aa: CASSQDPEEGLYSGNTIYF
abundance: -; j_gene: TRBJ2-1; d_gene: TRBD2; v_gene: TRBV7-3; CDR3nt: TGTGCCAGCAGCTTAGGCATTAGCGGGGCCGGTTATGAGCAGTTCTTC; CDR3aa: CASSLGISGAGYEQFF
abundance: few; j_gene: TRBJ2-3; d_gene: -; v_gene: TRBV27; CDR3nt: TGTGCCAGCAGTTTACCCATGACAGATACGCAGTATTTT; CDR3aa: CASSLPMTDTQYF
abundance: -; j_gene: TRBJ2-2; d_gene: TRBD2; v_gene: TRBV18; CDR3nt: TGTGCCAGCTCACCAGACTCGGGACTAGCGGAGAACACCGGGGAGCTGTTTTTT; CDR3aa: CASSPDSGLAENTGELFF
abundance: -; j_gene: TRBJ1-5; d_gene: -; v_gene: TRBV2; CDR3nt: TGTGCCAGCAGTGATAGGTTCCCAAGGGCCCAGCATTTT; CDR3aa: CASSDRFPRAQHF
abundance: -; j_gene: TRBJ2-7; d_gene: TRBD1; v_gene: TRBV5-4; CDR3nt: TGTGCCAGCAGCCGGACAGGGGGCACCTACGAGCAGTACTTC; CDR3aa: CASSRTGGTYEQYF
abundance: -; j_gene: TRBJ2-1; d_gene: -; v_gene: TRBV4-1; CDR3nt: TGCGCCAGCAGCCAAGGGAGGCTCTACAATGAGCAGTTCTTC; CDR3aa: CASSQGRLYNEQFF
abundance: few; j_gene: TRBJ1-4; d_gene: TRBD1; v_gene: TRBV7-9; CDR3nt: TGTGCCAGCAGCCCGCGGACAGGGGAGGGCCCAAATGAAAAACTGTTTTTT; CDR3aa: CASSPRTGEGPNEKLFF
abundance: few; j_gene: TRBJ2-2; d_gene: -; v_gene: TRBV20-1; CDR3nt: TGCAGTGCTAGAGATTGGCTAGGGAACACCGGGGAGCTGTTTTTT; CDR3aa: CSARDWLGNTGELFF
abundance: few; j_gene: TRBJ2-2; d_gene: -; v_gene: TRBV6-5; CDR3nt: TGTGCCAGCAGTTACGAGCCTACGAACACCGGGGAGCTGTTTTTT; CDR3aa: CASSYEPTNTGELFF
abundance: few; j_gene: TRBJ2-3; d_gene: TRBD1; v_gene: TRBV12-3/TRBV12-4; CDR3nt: TGTGCCAGCAGTTTATGGGGACAGGGAGCAGATACGCAGTATTTT; CDR3aa: CASSLWGQGADTQYF
abundance: many; j_gene: TRBJ2-5; d_gene: -; v_gene: TRBV5-6; CDR3nt: TGTGCCAGCAGCTTCTACGAGGTGGGGGAGACCCAGTACTTC; CDR3aa: CASSFYEVGETQYF